Many counts were recorded for the clone carrying this T cell receptor beta chain. What it recognizes is unknown. This entry comes from a study of regulatory T cells in long-lasting Graves disease. Whole-study results and caveats: Favored gene segments in persistent disease were TRBV28, TRBJ1-2 and TRBJ2-5.

Through Arm-PCR of CDR3 regions and iRepertoire HTBI primers, TCR beta libraries were built. Via MiXCR, TCRdb re-called the multiplex PCR reads, giving one row per CDR3 protein. The sample records 350,000 to 450,000 distinct CDR3 sequences, about an eighth being singletons. The CDR3 runs to 11 residues. Looked up from germline, CDR1 is DFQATT and CDR2 is SNEGSKA (reference sequence). V lost 4 bases and J 3 bases, leaving 7 bases between the germline ends. Time point defined: newly diagnosed GD, antithyroid drugs for less than 3 months. There was RNA extracted from PBMCs, and the TCR library was made from it. These data also formed part of another study, on T cells in Graves' hyperthyroidism and ophthalmopathy. That publication notes: The study defined stable Graves' hyperthyroidism as no ophthalmopathy progression within 18 months. The HTBI set primed first-round TCR CDR3 RT-PCR.

The genes are TRBV20-1 and TRBJ2-7; D is uncertain. This receptor was obtained from a woman aged 18-35 years with Graves disease. The source was peripheral blood mononuclear cells (PBMCs), collected at new diagnosis, from a patient treated with antithyroid drugs. CDR3 in amino acids: CSATLLYEQYF. The DNA for the CDR3 is TGCAGTGCTACTCTTCTCTACGAGCAGTACTTC.